The 17 T cell receptor beta chains below were found in one sample sequenced in a study of human T cells and chemical hapten exposure (dated by TCRdb to about 2021). Libraries were built with RACE. The data were produced on a NextSeq 500. TCRdb trimmed public reads at Q25 via fastp, called clones via MiXCR and kept in-frame beta chains. Rows are unified per CDR3 protein, each entry keeping the most common DNA and genes. The sample includes some 170,000 distinct CDR3 sequences, with 28% observed a single time. The ten largest clones add up to 2.1% of the sample. The time point label, read with the paper, signifies: patch test 3, about 24 weeks after DPC sensitization. The label giving this sample's treatment or condition can be read as: therapeutic diphenylcyclopropenone sensitization with weekly scalp DPC. The sequencing here drew on whole blood, taken in connection with sensitization to the hapten diphenylcyclopropenone (DPC). These receptors originate from a woman younger than 30 with alopecia areata. Some clones in this sample may be carry-over from other donors' samples.

Only a few counts were recorded for this clonotype. The V gene is TRBV10-2, the J gene TRBJ2-2; possible D gene TRBD1, 5 bases. Trimming took 3 bases from V and 5 from J, leaving 13 bases between them. Germline assignment: CDR1 WSHSY and CDR2 SAAADI. This CDR3 comprises 15 residues. CDR3 in DNA: TGCGCCAGCAGTGAAGTTGCAGGGTTGACCGGGGAGCTGTTTTTT. This translates into CASSEVAGLTGELFF.

This clonotype has only a few counts. The chain employs TRBV5-4 and TRBJ2-1, with unresolved D. Trimming left V 0 bases short and J 10 bases short, with 11 bases between. Germline V gene sequence: CDR1 SGHNT, CDR2 YYREEE (reference sequence). The CDR3 covers 13 residues. The CDR3 DNA sequence: TGTGCCAGCAGCTTGGTGCAGGACGAGGAGCAGTTCTTC. It is translated as CASSLVQDEEQFF.

This clonotype showed up just a few times. J is TRBJ1-1 and V is TRBV6-6; D remains ambiguous. Germline V lookup: CDR1 MNHNY, CDR2 SVGAGI (reference sequence). The CDR3 loop spans 16 amino acids. V was clipped by 2 bases and J by 1 base, with 14 bases between them. CDR3 coding DNA: TGTGCCAGCAGTTACGGACGGGGTCCCCAGAACACTGAAGCTTTCTTT. Translating gives CASSYGRGPQNTEAFF.

This rearrangement joins TRBV20-1 to TRBJ1-2; 7 positions match TRBD1. V lost 2 bases, J lost 4 bases, and 4 bases stayed unmatched. The CDR3 runs 13 residues. Germline values: CDR1 DFQATT, CDR2 SNEGSKA (reference sequence). The chain's CDR3 is CSARTGDSYGYTF. CDR3 DNA: TGCAGTGCTAGAACAGGGGATAGCTATGGCTACACCTTC.

V usage is TRBV20-1 and J usage is TRBJ2-1, with 13 bases lining up with TRBD2. There are 18 residues in the CDR3. Germline V gives CDR1 DFQATT, CDR2 SNEGSKA (reference sequence). V shed 6 bases and J 5 bases; nucleotides not matched to a gene: 16. This CDR3 is CSAPGLAGVGWGDNEQFF. DNA for the CDR3: TGCAGTGCACCCGGACTAGCGGGAGTAGGCTGGGGGGACAATGAGCAGTTCTTC.

V gene TRBV15 combines with J gene TRBJ1-4, with 10 bases fitting TRBD1. After removal of 0 bases from V and 14 bases from J, the junction contained 6 bases not matched to a gene. This CDR3 region has 14 residues. Per the germline V gene, CDR1 is LNHNV and CDR2 is YYDKDF (reference sequence). The CDR3 nucleotides are TGTGCCACCAGCAGAGATGACAGGGGGCCGGTTCTGTTTTTT. Residues: CATSRDDRGPVLFF.

This clonotype was picked up a small number of times. The chain couples TRBV9 to TRBJ1-2, with no clear D. V dropped 4 bases and J dropped 4 bases, with 5 bases sitting between them. Germline V gene sequence: CDR1 SGDLS, CDR2 YYNGEE. The CDR3 is 11 amino acids. This chain's CDR3 is CASSSIYGYTF. CDR3 DNA: TGTGCCAGCAGCTCGATCTATGGCTACACCTTC.

This chain uses TRBV29-1 with TRBJ1-2; no definite D call. The CDR3 sequence is 14 residues long. Germline V gene data show CDR1 as SQVTM and CDR2 as ANQGSEA. V was shortened by 7 bases and J by 3 bases, with 18 bases between the two germline ends. The chain's CDR3 is CSAQGARVDYGYTF. The CDR3 coding sequence is TGCAGCGCTCAAGGAGCTAGAGTAGACTATGGCTACACCTTC.

The rearrangement links TRBV19 to TRBJ1-4; D remains unclear. CDR3 size: 12 residues. Looked up from germline, CDR1 is LNHDA and CDR2 is SQIVND (reference sequence). V was pared by 7 bases and J by 12 bases, with 15 bases between. The CDR3, as DNA: TGTGCCAGTACATCCCGGAACCGGGAACTGTTTTTT. It specifies CASTSRNRELFF. The full variable domain, in which reference TRBV19 and TRBJ1-4 provide the parts outside the CDR3, is DGGITQSPKYLFRKEGQNVTLSCEQNLNHDAMYWYRQDPGQGLRLIYYSQIVNDFQKGDIAEGYSVSREKKESFPLTVTSAQKNPTAFYLCASTSRNRELFFGSGTQLSVL.

This clonotype was seen more than once but under ten times. This rearrangement joins TRBV9 to TRBJ2-3; D might be TRBD1 (5 bases). The CDR3 runs to 13 residues. CDR1 is SGDLS, CDR2 YYNGEE, per germline. Trimming removed 3 bases at V and 2 bases at J, with 7 bases between. The CDR3 here is CASSEGFTDTQYF. The CDR3 DNA reads TGTGCCAGCAGCGAGGGGTTCACAGATACGCAGTATTTT.

The chain uses TRBV20-1 and TRBJ1-1, with 7 positions matching TRBD1. V shed 4 bases and J 8 bases; nucleotides not matched to a gene: 10. Germline-derived CDR1 and CDR2 are DFQATT and SNEGSKA (reference sequence). The CDR3 length is 13 residues. CDR3 sequence: CSATGRGQDEAFF. DNA for the CDR3: TGCAGTGCTACAGGACGCGGACAGGACGAAGCTTTCTTT.

This clonotype has just a few counts. V is TRBV6-1 and J is TRBJ1-6; 8 bases map to TRBD1. The J segment lost 4 bases and the V segment lost 5 bases, leaving 7 bases of the junction unmatched. Germline V gene lookup returns CDR1 MNHNS and CDR2 SASEGT. CDR3 length: 16 residues. CDR3 protein: CASSLGTGRYNSPLHF. CDR3 bases: TGTGCCAGCAGTTTGGGGACAGGCCGGTATAATTCACCCCTCCACTTT.

The genes are TRBV27 and TRBJ1-3; D not resolved. The CDR3 runs 15 residues. Looked up from germline, CDR1 is MNHEY and CDR2 is SMNVEV (reference sequence). Trimming left V 5 bases short and J 0 bases short, with 11 bases between. The CDR3 spells CASSRSRGSGNTIYF. The DNA of the CDR3 is TGTGCCAGCAGTCGCTCCCGGGGCTCTGGAAACACCATATATTTT.

The chain uses TRBV9 and TRBJ1-1; D is possibly TRBD1 (5 bases). V was trimmed by 3 bases and J by 10 bases, leaving 13 bases between them. The germline gives CDR1 SGDLS, CDR2 YYNGEE. This CDR3 is built from 12 residues. The CDR3 sequence is CASSAGTRGAFF. The DNA for the CDR3 is TGTGCCAGCAGCGCAGGGACCCGGGGAGCTTTCTTT.

The chain has TRBV28 and TRBJ2-7; maybe TRBD2 (6 bases). The CDR3 contains 13 residues. V was cut by 8 bases and J by 5 bases, with 16 bases left in between. The germline gives CDR1 MDHEN, CDR2 SYDVKM. The CDR3, as DNA: TGTGCCAGCGTCCCAGGGAGGCGCCACGAGCAGTACTTC. Amino acids: CASVPGRRHEQYF.

The chain couples TRBV5-4 to TRBJ2-7; D possibly corresponds to TRBD2 (6 bases). Deletions cut 3 bases from V and 4 bases from J, with 17 bases between. Looked up from germline, CDR1 is SGHNT and CDR2 is YYREEE (reference sequence). This CDR3 has 15 residues. CDR3 region: CASSSRENPTYEQYF. The DNA of the CDR3 is TGTGCCAGCAGCTCCCGGGAGAATCCGACGTACGAGCAGTACTTC.

In its sample, this clonotype was seen a few times. The rearrangement joins TRBV4-1 to TRBJ2-1; TRBD1 aligns across 8 bases. The germline gives CDR1 MGHRA, CDR2 YSYEKL. The CDR3 sequence is 14 residues long. V lost 1 base and J lost 9; bases outside the gene matches: 5. The chain's CDR3 is CASSQGQGLSEQFF. The CDR3 nucleotides are TGCGCCAGCAGCCAAGGACAGGGGTTGAGTGAGCAGTTCTTC.